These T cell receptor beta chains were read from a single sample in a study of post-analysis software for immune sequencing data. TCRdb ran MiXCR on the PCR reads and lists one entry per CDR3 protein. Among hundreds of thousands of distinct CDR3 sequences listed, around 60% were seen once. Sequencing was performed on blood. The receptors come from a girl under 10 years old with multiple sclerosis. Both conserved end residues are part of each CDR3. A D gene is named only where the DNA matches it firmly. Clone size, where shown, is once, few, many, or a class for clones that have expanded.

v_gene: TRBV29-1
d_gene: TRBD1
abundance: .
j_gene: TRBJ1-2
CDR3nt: TGCAGCGGAGGTACAGGGGGCGTACATGGCTACACCTTC
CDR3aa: CSGGTGGVHGYTF

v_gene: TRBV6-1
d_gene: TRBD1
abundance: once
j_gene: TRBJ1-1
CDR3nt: TGTGCCAGCAGTGAATGGGGCCAGGGGGTGGTGAACACTGAAGCTTTCTTT
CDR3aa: CASSEWGQGVVNTEAFF

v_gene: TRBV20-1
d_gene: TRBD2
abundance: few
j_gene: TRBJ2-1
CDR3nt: TGCAGTGCTAGAGATCAAGCGGGGGTTGAGCAGTTCTTC
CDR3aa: CSARDQAGVEQFF

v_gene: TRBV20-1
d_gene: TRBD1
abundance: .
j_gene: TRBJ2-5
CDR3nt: TGCAGTGCTAGGATCGGGGGACAGGGCCCAGATGGGCAGTACTTC
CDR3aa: CSARIGGQGPDGQYF

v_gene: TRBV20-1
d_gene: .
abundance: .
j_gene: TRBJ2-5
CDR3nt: TGCAGTGCTAGTGAACAGGGAGGCATTTTGGAGACCCAGTACTTC
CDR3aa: CSASEQGGILETQYF

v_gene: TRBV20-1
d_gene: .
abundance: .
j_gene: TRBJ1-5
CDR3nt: TGCAGTGCTAGAGATACGGTGACTTATAGCAATCAGCCCCAGCATTTT
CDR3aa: CSARDTVTYSNQPQHF

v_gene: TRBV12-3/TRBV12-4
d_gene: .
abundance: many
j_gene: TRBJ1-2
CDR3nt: TGTGCCAGCAGTCCCGGGAGTAACTATGGCTACACCTTC
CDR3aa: CASSPGSNYGYTF

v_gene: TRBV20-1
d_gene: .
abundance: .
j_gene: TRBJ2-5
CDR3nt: TGCAGTGCTTTAAACCAGGGGCTCGCGCTCCAAGAGACCCAGTACTTC
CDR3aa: CSALNQGLALQETQYF

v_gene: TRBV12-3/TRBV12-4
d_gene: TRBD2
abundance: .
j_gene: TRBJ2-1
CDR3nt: TGTGCCAGCAGTACGGGACTAGCGGCCAATGAGCAGTTCTTC
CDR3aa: CASSTGLAANEQFF

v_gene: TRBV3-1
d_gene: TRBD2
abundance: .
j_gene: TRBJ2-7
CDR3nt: TGTGCCAGCAGCACCGGGACTAGCGCTTACGAGCAGTACTTC
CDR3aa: CASSTGTSAYEQYF

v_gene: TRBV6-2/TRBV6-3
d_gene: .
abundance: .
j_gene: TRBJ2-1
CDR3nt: TGTGCCAGCAGTTATTCCGTGGCCTACAATGAGCAGTTCTTC
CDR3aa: CASSYSVAYNEQFF

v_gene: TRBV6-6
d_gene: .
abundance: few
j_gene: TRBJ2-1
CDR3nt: TGTGCCAGCAGTCGACCCACACGACAGGCGAGTTACAATGAGCAGTTCTTC
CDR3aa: CASSRPTRQASYNEQFF

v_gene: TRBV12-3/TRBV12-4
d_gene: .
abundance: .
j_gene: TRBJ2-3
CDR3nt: TGTGCCAGCAGTCAACTGAGAGGAGATGTGCAGTATTTT
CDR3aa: CASSQLRGDVQYF

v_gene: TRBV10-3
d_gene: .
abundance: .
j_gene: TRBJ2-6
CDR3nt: TGTGCCATCAGTGGTAGGGAAGTTGGGGCCAACGTCCTGACTTTC
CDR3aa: CAISGREVGANVLTF

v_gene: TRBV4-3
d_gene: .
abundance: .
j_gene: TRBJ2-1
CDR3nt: TGCGCCAGCAGCCAAGAAAGCTTTTCCTACAATGAGCAGTTCTTC
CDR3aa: CASSQESFSYNEQFF

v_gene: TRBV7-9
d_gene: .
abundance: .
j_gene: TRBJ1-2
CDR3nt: TGTGCCAGCAGCTTAGCAGGGGTGTCCGGCTACACCTTC
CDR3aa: CASSLAGVSGYTF

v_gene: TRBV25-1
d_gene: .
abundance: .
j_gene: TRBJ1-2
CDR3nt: TGTGCCAGCAGTGAGGCGGGCGAGAACTATGGCTACACCTTC
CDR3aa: CASSEAGENYGYTF

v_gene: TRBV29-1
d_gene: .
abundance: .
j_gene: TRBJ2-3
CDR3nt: TGCAGCGTTGTCCTCCAGTGGTCAGATACGCAGTATTTT
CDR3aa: CSVVLQWSDTQYF